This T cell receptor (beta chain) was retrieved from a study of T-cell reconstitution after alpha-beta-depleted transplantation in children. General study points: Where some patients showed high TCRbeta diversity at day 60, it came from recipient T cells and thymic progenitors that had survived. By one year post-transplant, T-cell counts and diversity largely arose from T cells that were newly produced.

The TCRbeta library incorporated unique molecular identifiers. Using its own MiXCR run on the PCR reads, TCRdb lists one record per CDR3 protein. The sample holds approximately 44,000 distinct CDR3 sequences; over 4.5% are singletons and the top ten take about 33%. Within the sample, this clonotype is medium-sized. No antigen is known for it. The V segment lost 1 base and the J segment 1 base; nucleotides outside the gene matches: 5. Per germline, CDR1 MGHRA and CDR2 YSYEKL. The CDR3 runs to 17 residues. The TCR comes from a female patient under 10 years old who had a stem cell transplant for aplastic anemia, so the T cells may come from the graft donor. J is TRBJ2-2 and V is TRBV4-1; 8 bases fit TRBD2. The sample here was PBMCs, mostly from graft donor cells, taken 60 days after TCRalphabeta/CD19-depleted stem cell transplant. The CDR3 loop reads CASSQVGSGRNTGELFF. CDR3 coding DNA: TGCGCCAGCAGCCAAGTAGGAAGCGGGAGGAACACCGGGGAGCTGTTTTTT.